The 7 T cell receptor beta chains given below trace back to one sample, sequenced in a study of cytomegalovirus exposure and HLA in healthy donors. Primers for the PCR totalled 60 Vbeta and 13 Jbeta. This table comes from immunoSEQ multiplex PCR, and its TCRdb copy is limited to in-frame clones, with some not included. The sample shows about 160,000 clones, 60% to 85% of them seen only once. The source material was PBMCs. The receptors derive from a man between 45 and 60 years old in good health and CMV-seropositive.

The chain uses TRBV5-1 and TRBJ2-1, with D possibly being TRBD2 (5 bases). Trimming removed 4 bases at V and 8 bases at J, with 13 bases between. CDR3 length: 13 amino acids. CDR1 and CDR2 (germline): SGHRS, YFSETQ. The CDR3 reads CASSPGQRDEQFF. The CDR3 coding sequence is TGCGCCAGCAGCCCGGGCCAGAGGGATGAGCAGTTCTTC.

The chain is built from TRBV4-3 and TRBJ2-1; 15 bases align to TRBD2. The germline CDR1 and CDR2 sequences are LGHNA and YSLEER. V was pared by 4 bases and J by 7 bases, with 8 bases of the junction left unmatched. The CDR3 spans 17 residues. CDR3 residues: CASSPKPGTSGGNEQFF. The CDR3 coding sequence is TGCGCCAGCAGCCCCAAGCCCGGGACTAGCGGGGGGAATGAGCAGTTCTTC.

The J gene is TRBJ2-3, the V gene TRBV5-8; a possible D gene is TRBD2 (6 bases). This CDR3 comprises 13 residues. CDR1 is SGHTS, CDR2 YDEGEE, per germline. The germline V and J ends were trimmed by 1 base and 13 bases, with 16 bases remaining between them. In DNA, the CDR3 is TGTGCCAGCAGCTTGAGATCTCCGAGGGAGGAGTATTTT. Translating gives CASSLRSPREEYF.

The chain combines TRBV27 with TRBJ2-1; 14 nucleotides line up with TRBD2. V lost 2 bases, J lost 10 bases, and 7 bases stayed unmatched. This CDR3 is 16 amino acids long. In germline, CDR1 is MNHEY, CDR2 SMNVEV (reference sequence). The CDR3 nucleotides are TGTGCCAGCAGTTTACCGGGACTAGCGGGGGCAGGGGAGCAGTTCTTC. Amino acid sequence: CASSLPGLAGAGEQFF.

The chain has TRBV7-2 and TRBJ1-5, with 10 positions matching TRBD1. Germline V CDR1 and CDR2: SGHTA, FQGNSA. The CDR3 contains 15 residues. J was trimmed by 4 bases and V by 5 bases; bases with no gene match: 5. The CDR3 region is CASSPDRGKNQPQHF. CDR3 nucleotide sequence: TGTGCCAGCAGCCCGGACAGGGGGAAGAATCAGCCCCAGCATTTT.

J is TRBJ2-2 and V is TRBV19; maybe TRBD1 (5 bases). The length of the CDR3 is 15 residues. CDR1 LNHDA and CDR2 SQIVND come from the germline V gene (reference sequence). Deletions cut 1 base from V and 4 bases from J, with 10 bases between. CDR3 in DNA: TGTGCCAGTAGTATAGCTAGGGGTGGCACCGGGGAGCTGTTTTTT. This sequence encodes CASSIARGGTGELFF.

The rearrangement links TRBV7-9 to TRBJ1-2; 8 bases fit TRBD1. J lost 6 bases, V lost 4 bases, and 7 bases had no gene match. The CDR3 extends over 14 amino acids. Germline-derived CDR1 and CDR2 are SEHNR and FQNEAQ (reference sequence). The CDR3 DNA follows: TGTGCCAGCAGCTCCCGGGACAGGCAGGATGGCTACACCTTC. It codes for CASSSRDRQDGYTF.